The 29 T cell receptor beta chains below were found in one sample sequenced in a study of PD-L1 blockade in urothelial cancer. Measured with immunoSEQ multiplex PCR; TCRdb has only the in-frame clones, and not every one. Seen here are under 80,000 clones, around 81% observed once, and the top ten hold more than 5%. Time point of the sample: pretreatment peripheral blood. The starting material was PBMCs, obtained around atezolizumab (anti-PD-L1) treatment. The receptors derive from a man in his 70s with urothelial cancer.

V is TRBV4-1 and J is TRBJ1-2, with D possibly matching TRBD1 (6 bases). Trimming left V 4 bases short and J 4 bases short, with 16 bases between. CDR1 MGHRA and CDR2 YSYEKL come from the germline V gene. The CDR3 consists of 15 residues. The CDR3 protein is CASSPGTPAPYGYTF. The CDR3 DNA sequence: TGCGCCAGCAGCCCCGGGACACCTGCCCCCTATGGCTACACCTTC.

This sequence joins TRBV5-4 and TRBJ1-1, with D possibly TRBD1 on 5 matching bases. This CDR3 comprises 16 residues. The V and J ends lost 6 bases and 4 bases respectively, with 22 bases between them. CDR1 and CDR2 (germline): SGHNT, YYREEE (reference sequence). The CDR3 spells CASNNGGVSVFTEAFF. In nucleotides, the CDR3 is TGTGCCAGCAACAACGGGGGGGTAAGCGTTTTCACTGAAGCTTTCTTT.

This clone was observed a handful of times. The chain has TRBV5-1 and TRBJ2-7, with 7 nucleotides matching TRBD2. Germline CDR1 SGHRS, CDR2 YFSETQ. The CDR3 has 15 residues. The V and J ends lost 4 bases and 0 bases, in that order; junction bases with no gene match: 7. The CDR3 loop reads CASSPGGGASYEQYF. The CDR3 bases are TGCGCCAGCAGCCCGGGGGGAGGAGCCTCCTACGAGCAGTACTTC.

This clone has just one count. In DNA, the CDR3 is TGTGCCAGCAGCTTGGACCTAGCGGGGACGTACGAGCAGTACTTC. Its translation: CASSLDLAGTYEQYF. The chain carries TRBV11-2 and TRBJ2-7; 9 bases line up with TRBD2. The CDR3 length is 15 residues. The trim removed 3 bases at V and 4 bases at J, leaving 7 bases unmatched. Germline V gene sequence: CDR1 SGHAT, CDR2 FQNNGV.

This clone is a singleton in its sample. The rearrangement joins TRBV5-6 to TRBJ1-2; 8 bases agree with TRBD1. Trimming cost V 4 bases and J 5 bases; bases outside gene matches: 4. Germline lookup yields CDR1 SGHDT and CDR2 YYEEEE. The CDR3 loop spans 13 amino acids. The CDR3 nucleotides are TGTGCCAGCAGCCCGGACAGGGAGTATGGCTACACCTTC. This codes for CASSPDREYGYTF.

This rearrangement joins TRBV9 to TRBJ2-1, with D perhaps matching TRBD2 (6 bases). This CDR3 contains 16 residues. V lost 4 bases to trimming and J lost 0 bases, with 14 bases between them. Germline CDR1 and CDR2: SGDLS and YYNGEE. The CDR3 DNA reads TGTGCCAGCAGCCCCTTCCCGGGACTCTCCTACAATGAGCAGTTCTTC. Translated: CASSPFPGLSYNEQFF.

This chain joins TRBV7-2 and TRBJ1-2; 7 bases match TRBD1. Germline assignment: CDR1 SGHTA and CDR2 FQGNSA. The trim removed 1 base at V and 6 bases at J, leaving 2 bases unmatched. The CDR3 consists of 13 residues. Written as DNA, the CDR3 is TGTGCCAGCAGCTTAGTAGGGGGCAATGGCTACACCTTC. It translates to CASSLVGGNGYTF.

The chain's CDR3 is CASSPLGGSSYEQYF. CDR3 nucleotide sequence: TGTGCCAGCAGCCCCCTGGGGGGGAGCTCCTACGAGCAGTACTTC. The chain combines TRBV7-9 with TRBJ2-7, with 7 bases identical to TRBD2. The germline V gene encodes CDR1 SEHNR and CDR2 FQNEAQ (reference sequence). The CDR3 has 15 amino acids. Trimming took 5 bases from V and 0 from J; bases not matched to a gene: 7.

The CDR3 DNA follows: TGTGCCTGGAGGGGAGGAACGGGAGGGCCCCACGAGCAGTACTTC. Protein: CAWRGGTGGPHEQYF. The V and J genes are TRBV30 and TRBJ2-7; 8 bases are shared with TRBD2. V shed 3 bases and J 5 bases; nucleotides not matched to a gene: 12. The CDR3 is 15 residues long. Germline V gene data show CDR1 as GTSNPN and CDR2 as SVGIG (reference sequence).

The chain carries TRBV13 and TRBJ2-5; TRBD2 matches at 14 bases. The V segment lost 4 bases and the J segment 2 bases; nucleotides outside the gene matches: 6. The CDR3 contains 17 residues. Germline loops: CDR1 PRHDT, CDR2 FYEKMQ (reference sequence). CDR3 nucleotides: TGTGCCAGCAGCTCCGGACTAGCGGGGGGTGTACAAGAGACCCAGTACTTC. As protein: CASSSGLAGGVQETQYF.

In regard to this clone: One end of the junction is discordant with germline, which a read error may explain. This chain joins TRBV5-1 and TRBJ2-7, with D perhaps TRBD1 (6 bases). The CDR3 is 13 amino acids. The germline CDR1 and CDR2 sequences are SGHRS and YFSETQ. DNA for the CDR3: TGCGCCAGCAGCTTGGCGGACAGTCCTAGTAAAAGGTTC. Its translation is CASSLADSPSKRF.

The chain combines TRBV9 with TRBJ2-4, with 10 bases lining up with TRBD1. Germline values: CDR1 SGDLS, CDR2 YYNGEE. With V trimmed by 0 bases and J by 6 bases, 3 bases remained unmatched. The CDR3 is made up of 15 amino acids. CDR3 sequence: CASSVGQGAGNIQYF. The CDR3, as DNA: TGTGCCAGCAGCGTAGGACAGGGGGCCGGAAACATTCAGTACTTC.

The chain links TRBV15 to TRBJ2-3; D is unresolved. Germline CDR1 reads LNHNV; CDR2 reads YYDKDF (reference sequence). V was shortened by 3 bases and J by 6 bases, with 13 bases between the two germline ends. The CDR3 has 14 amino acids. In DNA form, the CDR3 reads TGTGCCACCAGCAGTGGCCCAACCGATGATACGCAGTATTTT. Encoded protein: CATSSGPTDDTQYF. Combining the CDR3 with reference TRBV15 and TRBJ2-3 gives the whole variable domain DAMVIQNPRYQVTQFGKPVTLSCSQTLNHNVMYWYQQKSSQAPKLLFHYYDKDFNNEADTPDNFQSRRPNTSFCFLDIRSPGLGDTAMYLCATSSGPTDDTQYFGPGTRLTVL.

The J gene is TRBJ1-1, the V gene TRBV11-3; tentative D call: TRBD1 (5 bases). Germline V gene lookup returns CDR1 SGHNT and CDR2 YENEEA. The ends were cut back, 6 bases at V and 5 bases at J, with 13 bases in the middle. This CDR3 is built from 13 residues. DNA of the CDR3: TGTGCCAGCAGTTCCGACAGCTCGACTGAAGCTTTCTTT. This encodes CASSSDSSTEAFF.

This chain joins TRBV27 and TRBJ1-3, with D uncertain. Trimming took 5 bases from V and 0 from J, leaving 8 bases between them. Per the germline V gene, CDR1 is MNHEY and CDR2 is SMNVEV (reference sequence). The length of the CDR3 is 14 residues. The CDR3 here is CASSPQFSGNTIYF. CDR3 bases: TGTGCCAGCAGTCCCCAGTTCTCTGGAAACACCATATATTTT.

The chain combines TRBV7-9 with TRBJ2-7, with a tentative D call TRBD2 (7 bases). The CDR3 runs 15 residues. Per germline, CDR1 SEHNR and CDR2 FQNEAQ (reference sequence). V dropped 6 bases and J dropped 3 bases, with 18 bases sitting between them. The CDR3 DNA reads TGTGCCAGCAGTCAAGGGGGGGATGAAAACTACGAGCAGTACTTC. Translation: CASSQGGDENYEQYF. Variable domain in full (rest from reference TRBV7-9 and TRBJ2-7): DTGVSQNPRHKITKRGQNVTFRCDPISEHNRLYWYRQTLGQGPEFLTYFQNEAQLEKSRLLSDRFSAERPKGSFSTLEIQRTEQGDSAMYLCASSQGGDENYEQYFGPGTRLTVT.

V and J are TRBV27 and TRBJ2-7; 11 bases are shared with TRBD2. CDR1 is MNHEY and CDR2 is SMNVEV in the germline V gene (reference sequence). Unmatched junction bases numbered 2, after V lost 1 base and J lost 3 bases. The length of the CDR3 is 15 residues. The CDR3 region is CASSLYTSGGYEQYF. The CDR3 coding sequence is TGTGCCAGCAGTTTATACACTAGCGGGGGCTACGAGCAGTACTTC.

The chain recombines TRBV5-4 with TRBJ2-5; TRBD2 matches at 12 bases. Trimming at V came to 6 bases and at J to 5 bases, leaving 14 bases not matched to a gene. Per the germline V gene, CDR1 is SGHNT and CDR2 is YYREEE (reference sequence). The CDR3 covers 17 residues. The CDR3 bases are TGTGCCAGCACCTTTGCCGCTAGCGGGAGGGCCTATGAGACCCAGTACTTC. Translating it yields CASTFAASGRAYETQYF.

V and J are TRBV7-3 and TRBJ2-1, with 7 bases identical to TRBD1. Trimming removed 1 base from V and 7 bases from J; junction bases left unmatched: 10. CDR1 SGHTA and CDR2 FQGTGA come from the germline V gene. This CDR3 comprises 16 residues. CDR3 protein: CASSLRGGWAGNEQFF. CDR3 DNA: TGTGCCAGCAGCTTAAGAGGGGGCTGGGCCGGGAATGAGCAGTTCTTC.

CDR3 protein: CASQSGRGGLGEQYF. DNA for the CDR3: TGTGCCAGCCAAAGTGGGCGGGGGGGCCTCGGCGAGCAGTACTTC. The V call is TRBV18, the J call TRBJ2-7; 9 positions agree with TRBD2. The J segment lost 6 bases and the V segment lost 8 bases, leaving 14 bases of the junction unmatched. Germline V gene sequence: CDR1 KGHSH, CDR2 LQKENI. The CDR3 consists of 15 residues.

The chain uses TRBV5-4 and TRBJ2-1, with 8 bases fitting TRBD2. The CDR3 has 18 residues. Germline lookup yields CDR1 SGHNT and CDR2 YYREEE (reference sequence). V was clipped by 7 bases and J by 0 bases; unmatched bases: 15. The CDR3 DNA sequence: TGTGCCAGCTTCCGGGGGGGGAGCGGGGGTTCCTCCTACAATGAGCAGTTCTTC. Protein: CASFRGGSGGSSYNEQFF.

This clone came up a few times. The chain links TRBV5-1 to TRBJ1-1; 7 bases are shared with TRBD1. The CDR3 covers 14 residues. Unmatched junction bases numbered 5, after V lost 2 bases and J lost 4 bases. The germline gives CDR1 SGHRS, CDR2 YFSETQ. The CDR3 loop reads CASSFSGGSTEAFF. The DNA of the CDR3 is TGCGCCAGCAGCTTTTCAGGGGGGAGCACTGAAGCTTTCTTT.

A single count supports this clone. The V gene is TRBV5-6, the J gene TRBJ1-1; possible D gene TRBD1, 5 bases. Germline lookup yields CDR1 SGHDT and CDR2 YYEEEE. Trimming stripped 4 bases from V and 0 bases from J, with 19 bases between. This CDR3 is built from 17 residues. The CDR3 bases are TGTGCCAGCAGCCTCCTGGAGGGACCGGGGATGAACACTGAAGCTTTCTTT. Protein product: CASSLLEGPGMNTEAFF. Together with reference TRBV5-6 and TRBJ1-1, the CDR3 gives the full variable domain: DAGVTQSPTHLIKTRGQQVTLRCSPKSGHDTVSWYQQALGQGPQFIFQYYEEEERQRGNFPDRFSGHQFPNYSSELNVNALLLGDSALYLCASSLLEGPGMNTEAFFGQGTRLTVV.

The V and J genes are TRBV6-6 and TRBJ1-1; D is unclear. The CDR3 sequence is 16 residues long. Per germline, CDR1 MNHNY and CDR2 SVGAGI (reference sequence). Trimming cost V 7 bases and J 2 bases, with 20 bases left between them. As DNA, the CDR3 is TGTGCCAGCACCGCGCCGGTCACCCCCTTAAACACTGAAGCTTTCTTT. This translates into CASTAPVTPLNTEAFF.

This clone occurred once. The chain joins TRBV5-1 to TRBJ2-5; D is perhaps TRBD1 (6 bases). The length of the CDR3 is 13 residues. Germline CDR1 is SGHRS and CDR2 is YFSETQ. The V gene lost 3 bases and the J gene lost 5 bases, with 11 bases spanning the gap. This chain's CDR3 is CASSSGARETQYF. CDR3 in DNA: TGCGCCAGCAGCTCAGGGGCACGCGAGACCCAGTACTTC.

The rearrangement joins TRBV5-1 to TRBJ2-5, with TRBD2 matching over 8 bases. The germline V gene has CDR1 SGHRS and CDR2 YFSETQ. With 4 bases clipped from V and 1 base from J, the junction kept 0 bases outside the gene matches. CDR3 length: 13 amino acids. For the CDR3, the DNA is TGCGCCAGCAGCACTAGCGGCCAAGAGACCCAGTACTTC. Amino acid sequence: CASSTSGQETQYF.

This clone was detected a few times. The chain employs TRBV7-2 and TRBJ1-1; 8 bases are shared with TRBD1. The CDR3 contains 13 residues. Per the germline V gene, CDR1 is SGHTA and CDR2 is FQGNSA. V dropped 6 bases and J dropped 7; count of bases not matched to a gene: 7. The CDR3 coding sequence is TGTGCCAGCAGGCGGAACAGGGGGGATGAAGCTTTCTTT. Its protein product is CASRRNRGDEAFF. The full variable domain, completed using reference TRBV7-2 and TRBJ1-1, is GAGVSQSPSNKVTEKGKDVELRCDPISGHTALYWYRQSLGQGLEFLIYFQGNSAPDKSGLPSDRFSAERTGGSVSTLTIQRTQQEDSAVYLCASRRNRGDEAFFGQGTRLTVV.

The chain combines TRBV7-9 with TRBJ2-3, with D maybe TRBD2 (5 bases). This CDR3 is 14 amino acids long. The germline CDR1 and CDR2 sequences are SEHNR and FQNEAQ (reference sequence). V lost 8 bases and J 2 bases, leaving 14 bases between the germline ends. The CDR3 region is CASPLAQSTDTQYF. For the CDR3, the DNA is TGTGCCAGCCCCCTAGCCCAATCCACAGATACGCAGTATTTT. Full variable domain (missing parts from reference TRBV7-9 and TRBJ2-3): DTGVSQNPRHKITKRGQNVTFRCDPISEHNRLYWYRQTLGQGPEFLTYFQNEAQLEKSRLLSDRFSAERPKGSFSTLEIQRTEQGDSAMYLCASPLAQSTDTQYFGPGTRLTVL.

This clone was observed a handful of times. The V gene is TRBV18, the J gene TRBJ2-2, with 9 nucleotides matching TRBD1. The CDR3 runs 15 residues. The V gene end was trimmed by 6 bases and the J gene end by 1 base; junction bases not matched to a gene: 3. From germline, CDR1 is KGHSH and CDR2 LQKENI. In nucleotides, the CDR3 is TGTGCCAGCTCTCGGGACAGGGTGAACACCGGGGAGCTGTTTTTT. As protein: CASSRDRVNTGELFF. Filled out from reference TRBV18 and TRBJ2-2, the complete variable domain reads NAGVMQNPRHLVRRRGQEARLRCSPMKGHSHVYWYRQLPEEGLKFMVYLQKENIIDESGMPKERFSAEFPKEGPSILRIQQVVRGDSAAYFCASSRDRVNTGELFFGEGSRLTVL.